Each of the 27 T cell receptor beta chains below was sequenced from the same sample in a study of blood T cells in healthy people across ages. Alongside a J-beta primer mix, a sample-barcoded 5' primer served in a second PCR lasting about 7 to 11 cycles. TCRdb re-derived calls from the 5' RACE reads in MiXCR, one entry per CDR3 protein. The sample includes 1,300,000 or so distinct CDR3 sequences, 55% to 75% of them seen just once. Sequencing used blood. The receptors stem from a man between 18 and 35 years old in good health.

V usage is TRBV7-2 and J usage is TRBJ1-6; D unclear. This CDR3 spans 16 amino acids. CDR1 and CDR2 from the germline V gene are SGHTA and FQGNSA. V was shortened by 1 base and J by 9 bases, with 16 bases between the two germline ends. In DNA, the CDR3 is TGTGCCAGCAGCTTAGTTGGCGGCAGACGCACTTCACCCCTCCACTTT. This sequence encodes CASSLVGGRRTSPLHF. Supplemented by reference TRBV7-2 and TRBJ1-6, the full variable domain reads GAGVSQSPSNKVTEKGKDVELRCDPISGHTALYWYRQSLGQGLEFLIYFQGNSAPDKSGLPSDRFSAERTGGSVSTLTIQRTQQEDSAVYLCASSLVGGRRTSPLHFGNGTRLTVT.

The rearrangement joins TRBV20-1 to TRBJ2-2; 10 bases are a match to TRBD2. Germline CDR1 and CDR2: DFQATT and SNEGSKA (reference sequence). Trimming removed 3 bases from V and 5 bases from J; junction bases left unmatched: 12. This CDR3 is built from 17 residues. This CDR3 is CSASSASGGIRTGELFF. The DNA of the CDR3 is TGCAGTGCTAGCTCGGCTAGCGGGGGAATTCGGACCGGGGAGCTGTTTTTT.

V gene TRBV6-2 or TRBV6-3 combines with J gene TRBJ2-4; possibly TRBD1 for D (6 bases). TRBJ2-7 explains the end of the DNA better; the J call may be wrong. Germline V gene sequence: CDR1 MNHEY, CDR2 SVGEGT. This CDR3 has 12 residues. CDR3 amino acids: CATRQDSYEQYF. CDR3 nucleotides: TGTGCCACCAGACAGGACTCCTACGAGCAGTACTTC.

This chain links TRBV4-1 with TRBJ2-7; TRBD2 matches at 7 bases. The CDR3 runs 14 residues. In germline, CDR1 is MGHRA, CDR2 YSYEKL. The junction had 11 bases not matched to a gene; V was cut back by 9 bases and J by 3 bases. CDR3 amino acids: CASKPGGNIYEQYF. The CDR3 DNA reads as TGCGCCAGTAAGCCCGGGGGGAATATCTACGAGCAGTACTTC.

The chain recombines TRBV20-1 with TRBJ2-1; possible D gene TRBD2, 6 bases. V was cut by 6 bases and J by 5 bases, with 11 bases left in between. This CDR3 contains 12 residues. The germline CDR1 and CDR2 sequences are DFQATT and SNEGSKA (reference sequence). For the CDR3, the DNA is TGCAGTGCCTACGCGGGGCACAATGAGCAGTTCTTC. Translation: CSAYAGHNEQFF.

A few counts support this clonotype. The CDR3 loop is CASSQAPRYYGYTF. CDR3 nucleotides: TGCGCCAGCAGCCAAGCCCCGCGATACTATGGCTACACCTTC. The rearrangement links TRBV4-1 to TRBJ1-2, with D unclear. The CDR3 runs to 14 residues. Germline assignment: CDR1 MGHRA and CDR2 YSYEKL. The V end was cut by 1 base, the J end by 3 bases, with 9 bases between.

The V gene is TRBV25-1, the J gene TRBJ1-4, with D perhaps TRBD1 (5 bases). Between the trimmed V and J ends, which lost 1 base and 7 bases, there was a span of 7 bases. CDR1 and CDR2 from the germline V gene are MGHDK and SYGVNS. The CDR3 contains 13 residues. The CDR3 sequence is CASSEWGFEKLFF. The CDR3, as DNA: TGTGCCAGCAGTGAATGGGGCTTTGAAAAACTGTTTTTT.

This clonotype was counted ten times or more. V is TRBV12-3 or TRBV12-4 and J is TRBJ2-1, with D possibly being TRBD2 (6 bases). The CDR3 runs to 14 residues. V lost 6 bases and J lost 0, with 9 bases in between. The CDR3, as DNA: TGTGCCAGCAGCTTCGGGAGCTCCTACAATGAGCAGTTCTTC. Residues: CASSFGSSYNEQFF.

This chain joins TRBV4-3 and TRBJ2-7, with 7 bases aligning to TRBD1. The V and J ends lost 4 bases and 2 bases, in that order; junction bases with no gene match: 14. Germline-derived CDR1 and CDR2 are LGHNA and YSLEER. This CDR3 contains 17 residues. The CDR3: CASSPDTGVVGTYEQYF. The CDR3 coding sequence is TGCGCCAGCAGCCCAGATACAGGGGTGGTGGGGACCTACGAGCAGTACTTC.

This chain uses TRBV6-5 with TRBJ1-5, with D perhaps TRBD1 (5 bases). The CDR3 extends over 16 amino acids. V was trimmed by 6 bases and J by 0 bases, leaving 15 bases between them. Germline V lookup: CDR1 MNHEY, CDR2 SVGAGI. CDR3 sequence reads: CASRIGGDHSNQPQHF. Here the CDR3 DNA reads TGTGCCAGCAGGATAGGTGGGGACCATAGCAATCAGCCCCAGCATTTT.

J is TRBJ1-2 and V is TRBV4-1, with a tentative D call TRBD1 (5 bases). The CDR3 is made up of 16 amino acids. Germline values: CDR1 MGHRA, CDR2 YSYEKL. V was cut by 2 bases and J by 8 bases, with 21 bases left in between. CDR3 DNA: TGCGCCAGCAGCCAACTTCGGGGGGTTTCATTTCGGGGCTACACCTTC. It encodes CASSQLRGVSFRGYTF.

The chain carries TRBV5-6 and TRBJ1-2, with D perhaps TRBD1 (5 bases). The V and J ends lost 4 bases and 1 base respectively, with 17 bases between them. The CDR3 extends over 16 amino acids. Germline V gene sequence: CDR1 SGHDT, CDR2 YYEEEE. DNA for the CDR3: TGTGCCAGCAGCCTCCTCGATAGGGACCATAACTATGGCTACACCTTC. The encoded protein is CASSLLDRDHNYGYTF. Looking up the rest from reference TRBV5-6 and TRBJ1-2 gives the full variable domain: DAGVTQSPTHLIKTRGQQVTLRCSPKSGHDTVSWYQQALGQGPQFIFQYYEEEERQRGNFPDRFSGHQFPNYSSELNVNALLLGDSALYLCASSLLDRDHNYGYTFGSGTRLTVV.

As concerns this clonotype: Relative to the germline gene, one junction end is altered; a read error may explain this. The genes are TRBV4-1 and TRBJ1-4; 7 nucleotides match TRBD1. Germline CDR1 is MGHRA and CDR2 is YSYEKL. The CDR3 is 13 amino acids. In DNA, the CDR3 is TGCGCCAGCCTAAGGGGGCCTAATAAAAAACTGTTTTTT. It translates to CASLRGPNKKLFF.

V gene TRBV12-3 or TRBV12-4 combines with J gene TRBJ2-5; D call uncertain. The CDR3 has 13 residues. V was cut by 6 bases and J by 11 bases, with 19 bases left in between. Written as DNA, the CDR3 is TGTGCCAGCAGATCAACAGACTCCGGTGAGCAGTACTTC. Residues: CASRSTDSGEQYF.

A few counts support this clonotype. This rearrangement joins TRBV4-1 to TRBJ1-2; possibly TRBD1 for D (6 bases). The CDR3 is 14 residues long. CDR1 is MGHRA, CDR2 YSYEKL, per germline. V was pared by 1 base and J by 6 bases, with 12 bases between. Written as DNA, the CDR3 is TGCGCCAGCAGCCAAGCAGGGGTTTGGGATGGCTACACCTTC. Translation gives CASSQAGVWDGYTF.

This clonotype was found many times. The rearrangement uses TRBV10-3 and TRBJ1-5, with a possible D match to TRBD1 (5 bases). V lost 10 bases to trimming and J lost 5 bases, with 15 bases between them. There are 13 residues in the CDR3. Germline CDR1 ENHRY, CDR2 SYGVKD. The CDR3: CATGGGDYQPQHF. The CDR3 nucleotides are TGTGCCACCGGCGGAGGGGACTATCAGCCCCAGCATTTT.

The rearrangement joins TRBV15 to TRBJ2-3; TRBD2 aligns across 13 bases. This CDR3 spans 19 amino acids. Germline V gene lookup returns CDR1 LNHNV and CDR2 YYDKDF (reference sequence). V lost 3 bases and J lost 4; bases outside the gene matches: 13. Here the CDR3 reads CATSRSPGTSGEAPDTQYF. The CDR3 DNA follows: TGTGCCACCAGCAGGTCCCCAGGGACTAGCGGGGAGGCCCCAGATACGCAGTATTTT. The full variable domain, rest sourced from reference TRBV15 and TRBJ2-3, is DAMVIQNPRYQVTQFGKPVTLSCSQTLNHNVMYWYQQKSSQAPKLLFHYYDKDFNNEADTPDNFQSRRPNTSFCFLDIRSPGLGDTAMYLCATSRSPGTSGEAPDTQYFGPGTRLTVL.

The genes are TRBV7-8 and TRBJ1-2; the D is unclear. The CDR3 runs 13 residues. The germline V and J ends were trimmed by 2 bases and 7 bases, with 11 bases remaining between them. Per germline, CDR1 SGHVS and CDR2 FQNEAQ. Here the CDR3 reads CASSLRPAFGYTF. The CDR3 DNA reads as TGTGCCAGCAGCTTAAGACCGGCTTTTGGCTACACCTTC. The full variable domain, completed using reference TRBV7-8 and TRBJ1-2, is GAGVSQSPRYKVAKRGQDVALRCDPISGHVSLFWYQQALGQGPEFLTYFQNEAQLDKSGLPSDRFFAERPEGSVSTLKIQRTQQEDSAVYLCASSLRPAFGYTFGSGTRLTVV.

This chain joins TRBV3-1 and TRBJ2-7, with D possibly TRBD1 on 6 matching bases. V gave up 4 bases and J gave up 5 bases, with 21 bases separating them. The V gene's germline CDR1 is LGHDT and CDR2 YNNKEL (reference sequence). The CDR3 has 16 residues. For the CDR3, the DNA is TGTGCCAGCAGCCCCCGGACCTTGACCAACAGGGACGAGCAGTACTTC. It translates to CASSPRTLTNRDEQYF.

There are a few counts of this clonotype. The gene calls are TRBV30 and TRBJ1-2; tentatively, D is TRBD1 (6 bases). V dropped 4 bases and J dropped 6 bases, with 21 bases sitting between them. CDR1 is GTSNPN and CDR2 is SVGIG in the germline V gene (reference sequence). The CDR3 is made up of 15 amino acids. In DNA form, the CDR3 reads TGTGCCTGGAACGCTAGGGACAAGGGTAGGGATGGCTACACCTTC. This sequence encodes CAWNARDKGRDGYTF.

This chain uses TRBV20-1 with TRBJ1-5; D is possibly TRBD1 (6 bases). The CDR3 runs 13 residues. Germline assignment: CDR1 DFQATT and CDR2 SNEGSKA (reference sequence). The V end was cut by 3 bases, the J end by 6 bases, with 12 bases between. CDR3 protein: CSASVGASQPQHF. The CDR3 DNA follows: TGCAGTGCTAGTGTGGGGGCCAGTCAGCCCCAGCATTTT.

The V gene is TRBV6-2 or TRBV6-3, the J gene TRBJ1-4; tentatively, D is TRBD1 (6 bases). This CDR3 is 14 amino acids long. The germline V and J ends were trimmed by 4 bases and 7 bases, with 13 bases remaining between them. Germline CDR1 reads MNHEY; CDR2 reads SVGEGT. CDR3 bases: TGTGCCAGCAGTTCAGGGGTCCGGAGTGAAAAACTGTTTTTT. This codes for CASSSGVRSEKLFF.

This clonotype was detected only once. The chain couples TRBV6-5 to TRBJ1-1, with D possibly being TRBD1 (5 bases). The germline V gene encodes CDR1 MNHEY and CDR2 SVGAGI. V lost 6 bases, J lost 5 bases, and 19 bases lay in between. This CDR3 has 15 amino acids. This CDR3 reads CASREEGRRKTEAFF. CDR3 DNA: TGTGCCAGCAGAGAAGAGGGGCGCAGAAAAACTGAAGCTTTCTTT.

The genes are TRBV27 and TRBJ2-7; the D is unclear. The CDR3 runs to 13 residues. The germline V gene encodes CDR1 MNHEY and CDR2 SMNVEV (reference sequence). V was clipped by 6 bases and J by 2 bases, with 11 bases between them. The CDR3 sequence: CASSYTSAYEQYF. The CDR3 nucleotides read TGTGCCAGCAGCTATACCAGCGCCTACGAGCAGTACTTC.

The J gene is TRBJ1-1, the V gene TRBV18; D remains unclear. CDR1 is KGHSH, CDR2 LQKENI, per germline. V was cut by 3 bases and J by 1 base, with 18 bases left in between. The CDR3 covers 17 residues. The CDR3 bases are TGTGCCAGCTCACCCCAGGTTGGGCGGGTTAGGAACACTGAAGCTTTCTTT. This translates into CASSPQVGRVRNTEAFF.

This chain links TRBV9 with TRBJ2-4; D not resolved. The DNA end favors TRBJ2-7, so the J call may be wrong. Germline V CDR1 and CDR2: SGDLS, YYNGEE. The CDR3 contains 13 residues. CDR3 protein: CASSVGGQNEQYF. CDR3 sequence (DNA): TGTGCCAGCAGCGTAGGTGGGCAGAACGAGCAGTACTTC.

This chain uses TRBV12-3 or TRBV12-4 with TRBJ2-1; the D is unclear. CDR3 length: 16 residues. Trimming cost V 5 bases and J 2 bases, with 16 bases left between them. The CDR3 DNA reads as TGTGCCAGCAGTGCTATTCCAGATCTCACCTACAATGAGCAGTTCTTC. Its translation is CASSAIPDLTYNEQFF.